This T cell receptor beta chain came from a study of blood T cell repertoires in COVID-19. Study in general: The samples span acute and convalescent COVID-19 from the United States, Italy and Spain. From T cells, B-cell-depleted T cells, or PBMCs came the material, which was cDNA or gDNA.

As handled by the study authors: Reference gene primer amplification gave estimated nucleated cell counts. Produced via immunoSEQ multiplex PCR; TCRdb's table is partial and in-frame only. Clonal size and the V and J genes are those of that table, whereas D and trimming came from the DNA. The table includes over 250,000 clones, 70% to 90% detected once. The receptor comes from a woman aged 45-65 years with COVID-19, enrolled during active disease. Sequenced input: peripheral blood.

The CDR3 coding sequence is TGTGCCAGCAGTTTACTAGCGGGAAACTACAATGAGCAGTTCTTC. This sequence encodes CASSLLAGNYNEQFF. This sequence joins TRBV27 and TRBJ2-1, with 9 positions matching TRBD2. The CDR3 consists of 15 residues. With 2 bases clipped from V and 3 bases from J, the junction kept 2 bases outside the gene matches. Germline CDR1 and CDR2: MNHEY and SMNVEV (reference sequence).